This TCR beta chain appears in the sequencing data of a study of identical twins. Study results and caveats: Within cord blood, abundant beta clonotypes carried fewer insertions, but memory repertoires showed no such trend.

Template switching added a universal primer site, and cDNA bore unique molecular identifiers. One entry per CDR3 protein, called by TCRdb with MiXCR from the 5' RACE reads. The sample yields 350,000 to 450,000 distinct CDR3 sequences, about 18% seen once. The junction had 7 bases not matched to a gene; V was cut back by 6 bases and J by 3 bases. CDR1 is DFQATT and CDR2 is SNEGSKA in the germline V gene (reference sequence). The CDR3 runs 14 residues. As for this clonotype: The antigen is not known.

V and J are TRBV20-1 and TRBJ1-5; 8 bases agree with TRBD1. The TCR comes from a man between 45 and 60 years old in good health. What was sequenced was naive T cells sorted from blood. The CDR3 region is CSASKDRANQPQHF. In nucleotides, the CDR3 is TGCAGTGCCTCGAAGGACAGGGCCAATCAGCCCCAGCATTTT.